This entry concerns a single T cell receptor beta chain. No cognate antigen has been identified for it. No much larger clonotype is one base removed from it; base qualities were not supplied. TCRbeta CDR3 regions were amplified from genomic DNA by means of the immunoSEQ Assay, a bias-controlled multiplex PCR. The authors' pipeline ran thus. Nucleated cell counts per sample were estimated from amplification of reference gene primers within the assay. To quantify the absolute abundance of each unique TCRbeta CDR3 rearrangement, sequence reads were collapsed and filtered. For each sample, productive Simpson clonality was calculated as the square root of Simpson's diversity index over productive rearrangements. TCRdb carries this immuneACCESS record with in-frame sequences only. Its versions omit some clonotypes, under half of them owing to an unresolved V gene in the studies checked, with the rest unexplained. V, J and clone size reflect that table, while D and trimming were determined from the DNA. Recorded for this sample are a few hundred thousand clones; roughly 85% of them occurred a single time. 3% to 4% of the sample comes from the top ten.

The CDR3 has 15 amino acids, counting the end cysteine and phenylalanine. Here the CDR3 DNA is all that survives: 45 bases in frame from base 1. For CDR1 and CDR2, the germline V gene lists SGHTA and FQGTGA. At the junction V is shortened by 3 bases and J by 4 bases, with 10 bases in between. The data derive from a study of blood T cell repertoires in COVID-19 (dated by TCRdb to about 2020). Broadly, across the study: Collaborator samples came from the United States, Italy and Spain and covered acute and convalescent phases of COVID-19. HLA class I and class II types, where available, came from metadata supplied by the sample provider rather than from assay-based typing. A de-identified subject ID, COVID-19 status, age in years and sex were almost always included in the sample metadata. The repertoires were released in a freely available public database meant as a resource for research on the immune response to SARS-CoV-2. Deeply sampled blood TCRbeta repertoires from subjects exposed to, actively infected with, or recovered from COVID-19 were included in the dataset. The prospective study material was composed of cDNA or gDNA derived from T cells, B-cell-depleted T cells, or PBMCs. The samples were drawn from the first 160 participants of the ongoing ImmuneRACE study and from 950 to 1,500 subjects provided by 6 global collaborators. General conclusions and limits of the study: How much clinical and demographic metadata was included differed by source and by participant, and the metadata was provided uncurated.

Participants in the prospective study were enrolled through a virtual design, were aged roughly 18 to 100 years, and lived in 24 United States geographic areas. Cohort assignment in the prospective study relied on participant-reported clinical history from a screening survey and a study questionnaire. In the prospective study, mobile phlebotomists collected whole blood, serum and a nasopharyngeal or oropharyngeal swab from each participant. Participants in the prospective study had the option to provide additional blood draws and questionnaires over an approximately 2-month period. Before DNA extraction, blood samples from the prospective study were shipped at room temperature or frozen.

Material: PBMCs or T cells enriched from blood (not recorded which). The sequence came from a woman in her thirties or forties with acute COVID-19. The rearrangement joined TRBV7-3 to TRBJ2-6, and possibly TRBD1, on 6 matching bases. The DNA sequence reads TGTGCCAGCAGCTTTACAGGGAGAGGGGCCAACGTCCTGACTTTC. It is translated as CASSFTGRGANVLTF.